The rows below give T cell receptor beta chains drawn from one sample of a study of cytomegalovirus exposure and HLA in healthy donors. Some clones are missing from TCRdb's copy, which holds only in-frame ones; the method was immunoSEQ multiplex PCR. The table lists roughly 130,000 clones, 80% of them singletons, with over 2.5% in the top ten. Sample: PBMCs. The source is a male donor in good health and CMV-seronegative. CDR3s include the opening cysteine and the closing phenylalanine or tryptophan. The order of the fields is D gene, V gene, J gene, clone size, CDR3 DNA, CDR3 protein. A D gene is named only where the DNA matches it firmly. Expanded clones are given a class, and other clones once, few, many or no size at all.

TRBD1	TRBV7-9	TRBJ1-5	-	TGTGCCAGCAGCTCGATCGGACAGGGGAATCAGCCCCAGCATTTT	CASSSIGQGNQPQHF
-	TRBV6-5	TRBJ2-1	-	TGTGCCAGCAGTTCGCGAGGAAGCTCCTACAATGAGCAGTTCTTC	CASSSRGSSYNEQFF
-	TRBV13	TRBJ2-7	few	TGTGCCAGCAGCTCACAGGGTTTTGGGACGTCCTACGAGCAGTACTTC	CASSSQGFGTSYEQYF
-	TRBV7-9	TRBJ1-1	-	TGTGCCAGCAGCTTAATGGGGGGTACTGAAGCTTTCTTT	CASSLMGGTEAFF
TRBD2	TRBV29-1	TRBJ2-3	-	TGCAGCACCCCGGGACTAGTTAATACGCAGTATTTT	CSTPGLVNTQYF
TRBD1	TRBV2	TRBJ2-2	-	TGTGCCAGCAGAATTTCCGGGACAGGGACGGGCGGGGAGCTGTTTTTT	CASRISGTGTGGELFF
-	TRBV19	TRBJ1-1	-	TGTGCCAGTAGTAGGACAGCTTGGAATGAAGCTTTCTTT	CASSRTAWNEAFF
-	TRBV5-6	TRBJ2-4	-	TGTGCCAGCAGCTACCGGGGGGCTCTGGGGAACATTCAGTACTTC	CASSYRGALGNIQYF
TRBD1	TRBV5-1	TRBJ2-5	-	TGCGCCAGCAGCCTCCCGACAGGGGGCATGGAGACCCAGTACTTC	CASSLPTGGMETQYF
-	TRBV18	TRBJ2-5	-	TGTGCCAGCTCACCCCCCAGGATCAGCCGGGAGACCCAGTACTTC	CASSPPRISRETQYF
-	TRBV5-6	TRBJ2-1	-	TGTGCCAGCAGCCTCCTGGGCTCCGCTAGGGGTGAGCAGTTCTTC	CASSLLGSARGEQFF
-	TRBV27	TRBJ2-1	-	TGTGCCAGCAGTGTGTCTCTCTTAACCTACAATGAGCAGTTCTTC	CASSVSLLTYNEQFF
-	TRBV14	TRBJ2-7	-	TGTGCCAGCAGCGACACGGAGGGCGAGCAGTACTTC	CASSDTEGEQYF
-	TRBV9	TRBJ2-1	-	TGTGCCAGCAGCCCCCGGGGGGCCAGCTCCTACAATGAGCAGTTCTTC	CASSPRGASSYNEQFF
TRBD1	TRBV7-9	TRBJ2-1	once	TGTGCCAGCAGCCCCCCGACAGGGGATGGCTACAATGAGCAGTTCTTC	CASSPPTGDGYNEQFF
-	TRBV7-9	TRBJ2-7	-	TGTGCCAGCAGCCCCCCCTTGTCAGGGGCGGACGAGCAGTACTTC	CASSPPLSGADEQYF
TRBD1	TRBV7-6	TRBJ1-2	-	TGTGCCAGCAGCCCACGGGACAGGGGGTTTGATGGCTACACCTTC	CASSPRDRGFDGYTF
TRBD1	TRBV28	TRBJ1-1	once	TGTGCCAGCAGGTCAAACCCGGGACAGGGGAACACTGAAGCTTTCTTT	CASRSNPGQGNTEAFF
TRBD1	TRBV5-6	TRBJ1-2	-	TGTGCCAGCAGCTTTAGGGGACAGGGCATCGGCTACACCTTC	CASSFRGQGIGYTF
TRBD1	TRBV5-4	TRBJ2-5	-	TGTGCCAGCAGCTTGGCCCGGACAGGTCAGACCCAGTACTTC	CASSLARTGQTQYF
-	TRBV5-4	TRBJ1-1	-	TGTGCCAGCAGCATCGACAGCATGAACACTGAAGCTTTCTTT	CASSIDSMNTEAFF
TRBD1	TRBV5-1	TRBJ1-4	-	TGCGCCAGCAGCTTGTCCCGGGACAGCGAAGCAACTAATGAAAAACTGTTTTTT	CASSLSRDSEATNEKLFF